What follows are 27 T cell receptor beta chains derived from one specimen sequenced in a study of human T cells and chemical hapten exposure. A single record per CDR3 protein comes from TCRdb applying MiXCR to the RACE reads. The table lists some 78,000 distinct CDR3 sequences, approximately 8% of them singletons. As for time point: healthy volunteer bleed at 6 weeks. Unseparated into fractions, whole blood served as the source from which total RNA was extracted. Sequencing was done on a sample of whole blood. Every receptor here comes from a male donor in good health. Some clones in this sample may be carry-over from other donors' samples.

There are a few counts of this clonotype. This chain uses TRBV4-2 with TRBJ2-4; TRBD2 is a possible D gene (5 bases). The V end lost 4 bases, the J end lost 0 bases, and 13 bases lay between the germline ends. The germline gives CDR1 LGHNA, CDR2 YNFKEQ. CDR3 length: 16 residues. The CDR3 DNA follows: TGTGCCAGCAGCCCAGACTACCTTCAAGCCAAAAACATTCAGTACTTC. The encoded protein is CASSPDYLQAKNIQYF.

The chain links TRBV6-2 or TRBV6-3 to TRBJ2-7, with D perhaps TRBD1 (5 bases). This CDR3 has 14 residues. V was pared by 5 bases and J by 6 bases, with 17 bases between. The germline gives CDR1 MNHEY, CDR2 SVGEGT. Here the CDR3 DNA reads TGTGCCAGCAGTCCGCCCAGATGGGGCCCCGAGCAGTACTTC. Protein sequence: CASSPPRWGPEQYF.

In this sample, this clonotype turned up a few times. The rearrangement uses TRBV9 and TRBJ2-7, with TRBD2 matching 11 bases. This CDR3 region has 16 residues. V trimming: 7 bases; J trimming: 0 bases; junction bases outside the gene matches: 9. The germline CDR1 and CDR2 sequences are SGDLS and YYNGEE. CDR3 nucleotide sequence: TGTGCCAGCTCACCCTCAGGGACTAGCGGCTCCTACGAGCAGTACTTC. This translates into CASSPSGTSGSYEQYF. Variable domain in full (rest from reference TRBV9 and TRBJ2-7): DSGVTQTPKHLITATGQRVTLRCSPRSGDLSVYWYQQSLDQGLQFLIQYYNGEERAKGNILERFSAQQFPDLHSELNLSSLELGDSALYFCASSPSGTSGSYEQYFGPGTRLTVT.

This clonotype was picked up many times. The chain employs TRBV14 and TRBJ2-3; TRBD2 aligns across 8 bases. The V and J ends lost 4 bases and 9 bases, in that order; junction bases with no gene match: 9. The germline V gene has CDR1 SGHDN and CDR2 FVKESK. CDR3 length: 14 residues. CDR3 protein: CASSPGTRDVTQYF. CDR3 in DNA: TGTGCCAGCAGCCCCGGGACTAGAGATGTGACGCAGTATTTT.

This clonotype has a handful of counts. V gene TRBV6-5 combines with J gene TRBJ1-4, with D tentatively TRBD1 (5 bases). Trimming pared 0 bases from V and 8 bases from J, leaving 10 bases between. CDR1 and CDR2 from the germline V gene are MNHEY and SVGAGI. The CDR3 runs 14 residues. The CDR3: CASSYSGVQEKLFF. DNA for the CDR3: TGTGCCAGCAGTTACTCGGGGGTGCAAGAAAAACTGTTTTTT.

The gene calls are TRBV2 and TRBJ2-1; 10 bases line up with TRBD2. The V gene's germline CDR1 is SNHLY and CDR2 FYNNEI. V lost 3 bases, J lost 1 base, and 6 bases stayed unmatched. The CDR3 has 17 amino acids. This CDR3 is CASSDILAGRSYNEQFF. CDR3 DNA sequence: TGTGCCAGCAGTGATATACTAGCGGGAAGGTCCTACAATGAGCAGTTCTTC.

The gene calls are TRBV12-5 and TRBJ1-3; tentative D call: TRBD1 (5 bases). Per the germline V gene, CDR1 is LGHNT and CDR2 is FRNRAP. CDR3 size: 13 residues. V was trimmed by 6 bases and J by 2 bases, leaving 8 bases between them. The CDR3 DNA is TGTGCTAGTGGCTCAGGGCCTGGAAACACCATATATTTT. It yields the protein CASGSGPGNTIYF. The variable domain in full, completed from reference TRBV12-5 and TRBJ1-3, reads DARVTQTPRHKVTEMGQEVTMRCQPILGHNTVFWYRQTMMQGLELLAYFRNRAPLDDSGMPKDRFSAEMPDATLATLKIQPSEPRDSAVYFCASGSGPGNTIYFGEGSWLTVV.

There are a few counts of this clonotype. The rearrangement links TRBV6-5 to TRBJ2-3, with D uncertain. Trimming took off 2 bases at V and 0 bases at J, with 9 bases between the two ends. Germline CDR1 and CDR2: MNHEY and SVGAGI. The CDR3 is 15 residues long. The CDR3 nucleotides are TGTGCCAGCAGTTACGAAGGGTCTAGCACAGATACGCAGTATTTT. It specifies CASSYEGSSTDTQYF.

This chain connects TRBV30 to TRBJ1-1; tentative D call: TRBD1 (6 bases). The ends were cut back, 3 bases at V and 8 bases at J, with 10 bases in the middle. CDR3 length: 11 amino acids. CDR1 GTSNPN and CDR2 SVGIG come from the germline V gene (reference sequence). The CDR3 DNA follows: TGTGCCTGGAGGGTTACAGGGGAAGCTTTCTTT. Protein product: CAWRVTGEAFF.

The chain combines TRBV5-4 with TRBJ2-7; TRBD2 agrees at 12 bases. J lost 7 bases, V lost 3 bases, and 5 bases had no gene match. CDR1 and CDR2 (germline): SGHNT, YYREEE (reference sequence). The CDR3 extends over 14 amino acids. The CDR3 nucleotides are TGTGCCAGCAGCTCTCTAGCGGGAGGGCGTGAGCAGTACTTC. Encoded protein: CASSSLAGGREQYF.

V is TRBV14 and J is TRBJ1-1, with D perhaps matching TRBD1 (5 bases). The V gene lost 3 bases and the J gene lost 7 bases, with 6 bases spanning the gap. The CDR3 has 11 residues. The germline V gene has CDR1 SGHDN and CDR2 FVKESK. This CDR3 is CASSQGLEAFF. The CDR3 DNA reads as TGTGCCAGCAGCCAGGGGCTTGAAGCTTTCTTT.

This clonotype showed up many times. A read error may account for a junction end that differs from germline. This CDR3 is CASTPRMPYNEQFF. DNA for the CDR3: TGTGCCAGCACCCCCAGGATGCCCTATAATGAGCAGTTCTTC. J is TRBJ2-1 and V is TRBV12-3 or TRBV12-4; D is unresolved. The CDR3 has 14 amino acids.

The chain is built from TRBV7-9 and TRBJ2-7; TRBD2 agrees at 13 bases. Germline lookup yields CDR1 SEHNR and CDR2 FQNEAQ (reference sequence). The CDR3 has 17 amino acids. The V and J ends lost 5 bases and 1 base, in that order; junction bases with no gene match: 8. CDR3 nucleotides: TGTGCCAGCAGCGTACAGCCGGGACTAGCGGGATCCTACGAGCAGTACTTC. Its protein is CASSVQPGLAGSYEQYF.

The chain uses TRBV14 and TRBJ2-7, with 7 bases that match TRBD1. J gave up 5 bases and V 4 bases, and 11 bases lay outside the gene matches. Per germline, CDR1 SGHDN and CDR2 FVKESK. CDR3 length: 15 amino acids. The CDR3: CASSPEQGRSDEQYF. DNA for the CDR3: TGTGCCAGCAGCCCTGAACAGGGGCGGAGTGACGAGCAGTACTTC.

This clonotype has only a few counts. This chain links TRBV29-1 with TRBJ1-2; D perhaps matches TRBD1 (6 bases). The CDR3 sequence is 11 residues long. With 7 bases removed from V and 6 bases from J, the gap between germline ends came to 12 bases. Germline V gene sequence: CDR1 SQVTM, CDR2 ANQGSEA. CDR3 in amino acids: CSAVRGDGYTF. CDR3 DNA sequence: TGCAGCGCCGTGAGGGGGGATGGCTACACCTTC.

The sample holds a few counts of this clonotype. One end of the junction varies from germline; a read error may be responsible. This sequence joins TRBV7-8 and TRBJ2-3; D is perhaps TRBD1 (6 bases). CDR1 is SGHVS, CDR2 FQNEAQ, per germline. CDR3 length: 14 residues. Written as DNA, the CDR3 is TGTGCCAGCAGCTTCGCGACAGGCACAAATACGCAGTATTTT. Translation gives CASSFATGTNTQYF.

This chain uses TRBV7-9 with TRBJ1-4; TRBD1 agrees at 8 bases. Germline CDR1 is SEHNR and CDR2 is FQNEAQ (reference sequence). Germline trimming cut 4 bases from V and 8 bases from J; bases unmatched to any gene: 9. This CDR3 comprises 15 residues. DNA for the CDR3: TGTGCCAGCAGCTCCCCAGGGGGCTTGCAGGAAAAACTGTTTTTT. This gives the protein CASSSPGGLQEKLFF.

This clonotype came up a few times. DNA of the CDR3: TGTGCCAGCAGTGAATTGGCCTTTAAGACCGGGGAGCTGTTTTTT. Translating it yields CASSELAFKTGELFF. J is TRBJ2-2 and V is TRBV25-1; D is ambiguous. The CDR3 runs 15 residues. Per the germline V gene, CDR1 is MGHDK and CDR2 is SYGVNS. Trimming removed 1 base at V and 5 bases at J, with 11 bases between.

This clonotype appeared a few times. V and J are TRBV18 and TRBJ2-1; TRBD2 might be the D (6 bases). Trimming cost V 0 bases and J 6 bases, with 12 bases left between them. This CDR3 is built from 15 residues. Germline assignment: CDR1 KGHSH and CDR2 LQKENI. CDR3 sequence reads: CASSPPASATNEQFF. CDR3 coding DNA: TGTGCCAGCTCACCACCTGCTAGCGCTACCAATGAGCAGTTCTTC.

This clonotype has a handful of counts. The chain joins TRBV7-9 to TRBJ1-2; D is undetermined. Germline V gene data show CDR1 as SEHNR and CDR2 as FQNEAQ (reference sequence). The CDR3 consists of 16 residues. Trimming pared 1 base from V and 4 bases from J, leaving 16 bases between. The CDR3 sequence: CASSLVSGPPLYGYTF. The DNA for the CDR3 is TGTGCCAGCAGCTTAGTGAGTGGGCCGCCCCTCTATGGCTACACCTTC.

This clonotype was picked up a small number of times. The rearrangement uses TRBV11-2 and TRBJ2-3, with 7 bases lining up with TRBD1. CDR3 size: 14 residues. The trim removed 4 bases at V and 0 bases at J, leaving 1 base unmatched. Germline-derived CDR1 and CDR2 are SGHAT and FQNNGV. CDR3 region: CASSSGQSTDTQYF. CDR3 in DNA: TGTGCCAGCAGCTCGGGACAGAGCACAGATACGCAGTATTTT.

This clonotype was found many times. V gene TRBV29-1 combines with J gene TRBJ2-5; no clear D gene. The CDR3 totals 11 residues. V was shortened by 5 bases and J by 4 bases, with 8 bases between the two germline ends. The germline V gene has CDR1 SQVTM and CDR2 ANQGSEA. CDR3 DNA: TGCAGCGTTAGTGGAGTAGAGACCCAGTACTTC. It codes for CSVSGVETQYF.

This clonotype showed up just a few times. The rearrangement uses TRBV6-4 and TRBJ1-1, with 9 bases fitting TRBD1. The CDR3 length is 15 residues. Germline assignment: CDR1 MRHNA and CDR2 SNTAGT. Trimming cost V 7 bases and J 1 base; bases outside gene matches: 7. As DNA, the CDR3 is TGTGCCAGCAAGTCAACAGGGGGCTCGAACACTGAAGCTTTCTTT. This sequence encodes CASKSTGGSNTEAFF.

The chain has TRBV11-2 and TRBJ1-1, with D maybe TRBD1 (6 bases). The CDR3 spans 16 residues. Trimming left V 5 bases short and J 5 bases short, with 21 bases between. Germline assignment: CDR1 SGHAT and CDR2 FQNNGV. DNA of the CDR3: TGTGCCAGCAGCACCTCAACAGGGTTCGGAAGAACTGAAGCTTTCTTT. Encoded protein: CASSTSTGFGRTEAFF.

This clonotype was seen ten or more times. The rearrangement uses TRBV6-1 and TRBJ2-7; 10 bases are a match to TRBD2. CDR1 and CDR2 (germline): MNHNS, SASEGT. The V segment lost 2 bases and the J segment 0 bases; nucleotides outside the gene matches: 1. The CDR3 loop spans 15 amino acids. CDR3 residues: CASSELAGASYEQYF. DNA for the CDR3: TGTGCCAGCAGTGAACTAGCGGGAGCCTCCTACGAGCAGTACTTC.

There are a few counts of this clonotype. The chain recombines TRBV6-1 with TRBJ1-5, with no clear D. CDR1 MNHNS and CDR2 SASEGT come from the germline V gene. The CDR3 totals 16 residues. Trimming pared 1 base from V and 0 bases from J, leaving 10 bases between. Here the CDR3 reads CASSEGHPYSNQPQHF. The CDR3 DNA reads TGTGCCAGCAGTGAAGGACACCCATATAGCAATCAGCCCCAGCATTTT.

This clonotype was found a few times. The chain uses TRBV5-1 and TRBJ2-1, with a tentative D call TRBD2 (6 bases). The CDR3 extends over 14 amino acids. Trimming cost V 4 bases and J 2 bases, with 10 bases left between them. Germline lookup yields CDR1 SGHRS and CDR2 YFSETQ. The CDR3 DNA is TGCGCCAGCAGCCCCGGGACTGCCTACAATGAGCAGTTCTTC. Its translation is CASSPGTAYNEQFF.